A selection of T cell receptor beta chains follows, all from one sample in a study of immune characterization of retroperitoneal liposarcoma. TCRdb independently ran MiXCR on the PCR reads; one entry per CDR3 protein. The data show 11,000 or so distinct CDR3 sequences, roughly 26% seen once. The specimen was tumor tissue. Source of these receptors: a female donor with retroperitoneal liposarcoma. CDR3s include the opening cysteine and the closing phenylalanine or tryptophan. The size of a clone is reported for some rows only, either as once, few or many, or as a class for expanded clones.

TRBV6-1	NA	medium-sized	CASRDSSREQYF
TRBV11-3	TRBJ2-1	NA	CASSLGHRKANNEQFF
TRBV6-2/TRBV6-3	TRBJ2-1	NA	CASSPPGLATYEQIF
TRBV7-2	TRBJ2-1	few	CASHGGFYEQFF
TRBV6-2/TRBV6-3	TRBJ2-7	NA	CASRPAGATSYEQYF
TRBV12-5	NA	NA	CASGVSVSNEQFF
TRBV11-2	TRBJ2-1	many	CASSLGGTFNNEQFF
TRBV4-3	TRBJ1-1	few	CASSQGSVGADTEAFF
TRBV6-1	TRBJ1-6	medium-sized	CASGQGSSNSPLHF
TRBV6-1	TRBJ2-1	medium-sized	CASSSLAGGPADNEQFF
TRBV28	TRBJ1-4	NA	CASRRDRGGRLFF
TRBV7-9	TRBJ1-6	medium-sized	CASSLGQPNSPLHF
TRBV6-1	TRBJ1-5	NA	CASSSVKGNQPQHF
TRBV11-1	TRBJ1-6	many	CASSYPSVREGAWNNSPLHF
TRBV6-6	TRBJ2-3	NA	CASSYSGTGTDTQYF
TRBV6-1	NA	many	CASSSPGGSYNEQYF
TRBV7-2	NA	NA	CASSPRPSLAGNQETQFF
TRBV7-2	NA	NA	CASSFRTSGVGETQYF
TRBV4-1	TRBJ2-1	NA	CASSQDPRLAVYNEQFF
TRBV4-1	TRBJ2-3	NA	CASSQGRDLSTDTQYF
TRBV11-2	NA	NA	CASSTLAGGPGETQYF
TRBV12-5	TRBJ1-1	NA	CASGLVRARLGDTEAFF
TRBV11-3	TRBJ1-5	once	CASTKLDRGFPQHF
TRBV7-2	TRBJ2-3	NA	CVSSLRQTDTRYF
TRBV6-1	TRBJ2-1	NA	CASIKTSGGGNYEEYF
TRBV7-7	TRBJ2-3	NA	CASSPIADTQYF
TRBV6-5	TRBJ1-1	few	CASSLGAVAFF